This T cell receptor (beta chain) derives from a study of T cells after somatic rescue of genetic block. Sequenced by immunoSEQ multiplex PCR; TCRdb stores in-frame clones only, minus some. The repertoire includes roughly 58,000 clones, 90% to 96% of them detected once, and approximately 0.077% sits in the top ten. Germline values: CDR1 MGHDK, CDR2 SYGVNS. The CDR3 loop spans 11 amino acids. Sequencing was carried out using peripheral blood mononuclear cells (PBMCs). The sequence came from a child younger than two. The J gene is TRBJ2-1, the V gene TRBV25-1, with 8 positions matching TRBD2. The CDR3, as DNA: TGTGGGTCGGGGAGCGGGAGTGGGAAGTTCTTC. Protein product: CGSGSGSGKFF.